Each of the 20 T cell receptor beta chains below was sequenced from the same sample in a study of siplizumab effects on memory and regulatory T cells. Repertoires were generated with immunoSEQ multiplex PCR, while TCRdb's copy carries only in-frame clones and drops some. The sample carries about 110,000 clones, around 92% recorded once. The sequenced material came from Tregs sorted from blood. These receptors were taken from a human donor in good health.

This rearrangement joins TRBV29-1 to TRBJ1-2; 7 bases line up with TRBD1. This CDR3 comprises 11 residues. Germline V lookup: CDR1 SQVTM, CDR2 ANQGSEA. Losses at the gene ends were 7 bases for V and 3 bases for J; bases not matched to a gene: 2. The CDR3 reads CSGGTDYGYTF. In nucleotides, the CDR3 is TGCAGCGGGGGGACAGACTATGGCTACACCTTC.

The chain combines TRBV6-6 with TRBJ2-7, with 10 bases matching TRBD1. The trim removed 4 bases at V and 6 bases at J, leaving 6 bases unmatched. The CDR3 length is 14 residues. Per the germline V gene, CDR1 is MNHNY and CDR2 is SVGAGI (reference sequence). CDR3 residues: CASSSRQGAAEQYF. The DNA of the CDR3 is TGTGCCAGCAGTTCCCGACAGGGGGCGGCCGAGCAGTACTTC.

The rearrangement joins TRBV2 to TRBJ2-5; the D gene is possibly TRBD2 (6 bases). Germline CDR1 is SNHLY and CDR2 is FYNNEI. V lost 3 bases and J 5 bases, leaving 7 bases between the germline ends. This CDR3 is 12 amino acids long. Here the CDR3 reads CASSDGGETQYF. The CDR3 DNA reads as TGTGCCAGCAGTGATGGGGGGGAGACCCAGTACTTC.

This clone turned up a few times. The CDR3 DNA sequence: TGTGCCATCAGTGAGTGGGACAAGACCTACGAGCAGTACTTC. Translation: CAISEWDKTYEQYF. V gene TRBV10-3 combines with J gene TRBJ2-7, with TRBD1 as a possible D gene (6 bases). The germline V gene encodes CDR1 ENHRY and CDR2 SYGVKD. The V gene lost 1 base and the J gene lost 2 bases, with 9 bases spanning the gap. The CDR3 loop spans 14 amino acids.

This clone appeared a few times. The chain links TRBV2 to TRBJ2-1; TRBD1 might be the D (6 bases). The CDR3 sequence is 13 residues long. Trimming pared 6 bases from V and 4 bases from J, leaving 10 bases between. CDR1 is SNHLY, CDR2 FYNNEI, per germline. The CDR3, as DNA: TGTGCCAGCAGCGGTAGGGGGTACAATGAGCAGTTCTTC. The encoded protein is CASSGRGYNEQFF.

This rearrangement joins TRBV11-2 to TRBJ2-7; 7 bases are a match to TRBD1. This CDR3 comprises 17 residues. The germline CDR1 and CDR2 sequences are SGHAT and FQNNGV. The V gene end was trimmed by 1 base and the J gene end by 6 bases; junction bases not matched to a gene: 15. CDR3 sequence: CASSLAIRTGNACEQYF. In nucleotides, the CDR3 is TGTGCCAGCAGCTTAGCAATCCGGACAGGAAATGCCTGCGAGCAGTACTTC. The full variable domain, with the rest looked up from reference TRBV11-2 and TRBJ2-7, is EAGVAQSPRYKIIEKRQSVAFWCNPISGHATLYWYQQILGQGPKLLIQFQNNGVVDDSQLPKDRFSAERLKGVDSTLKIQPAKLEDSAVYLCASSLAIRTGNACEQYFGPGTRLTVT.

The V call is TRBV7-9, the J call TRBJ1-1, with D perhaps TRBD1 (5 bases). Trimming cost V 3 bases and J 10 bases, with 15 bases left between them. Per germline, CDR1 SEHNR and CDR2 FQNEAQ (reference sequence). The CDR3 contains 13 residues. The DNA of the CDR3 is TGTGCCAGCAGCTTCTCCGGGACGAGGGGAGCTTTCTTT. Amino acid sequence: CASSFSGTRGAFF.

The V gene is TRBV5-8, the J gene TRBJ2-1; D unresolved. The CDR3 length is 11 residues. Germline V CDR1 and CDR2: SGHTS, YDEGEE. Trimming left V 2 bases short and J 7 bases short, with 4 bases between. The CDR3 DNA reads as TGTGCCAGCAGCTTCCGTAATGAGCAGTTCTTC. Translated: CASSFRNEQFF.

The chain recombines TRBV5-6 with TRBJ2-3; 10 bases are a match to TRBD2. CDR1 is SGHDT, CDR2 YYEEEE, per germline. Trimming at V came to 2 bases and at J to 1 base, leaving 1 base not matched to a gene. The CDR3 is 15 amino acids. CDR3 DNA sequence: TGTGCCAGCAGCTTTGGGACTAGCGGCACAGATACGCAGTATTTT. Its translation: CASSFGTSGTDTQYF.

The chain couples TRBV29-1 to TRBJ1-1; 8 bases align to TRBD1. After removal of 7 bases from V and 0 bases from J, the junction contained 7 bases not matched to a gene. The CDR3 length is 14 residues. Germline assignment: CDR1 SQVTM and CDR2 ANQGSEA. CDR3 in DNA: TGCAGCGCAGAAAGGACAGGGCTGAACACTGAAGCTTTCTTT. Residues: CSAERTGLNTEAFF. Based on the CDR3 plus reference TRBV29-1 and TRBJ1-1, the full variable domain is SAVISQKPSRDICQRGTSLTIQCQVDSQVTMMFWYRQQPGQSLTLIATANQGSEATYESGFVIDKFPISRPNLTFSTLTVSNMSPEDSSIYLCSAERTGLNTEAFFGQGTRLTVV.

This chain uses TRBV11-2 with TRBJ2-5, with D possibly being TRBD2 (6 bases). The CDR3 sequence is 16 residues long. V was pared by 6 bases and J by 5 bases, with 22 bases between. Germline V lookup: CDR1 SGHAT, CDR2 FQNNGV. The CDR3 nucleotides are TGTGCCAGCAGATCGTCTCCGGGACTCCCTCCGGAGACCCAGTACTTC. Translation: CASRSSPGLPPETQYF.

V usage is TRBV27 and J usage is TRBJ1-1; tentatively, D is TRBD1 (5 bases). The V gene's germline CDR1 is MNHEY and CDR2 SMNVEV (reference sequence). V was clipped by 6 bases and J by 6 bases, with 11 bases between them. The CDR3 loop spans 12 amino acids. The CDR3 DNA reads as TGTGCCAGCAGAAGGGGCCGGTCTGAAGCTTTCTTT. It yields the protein CASRRGRSEAFF.

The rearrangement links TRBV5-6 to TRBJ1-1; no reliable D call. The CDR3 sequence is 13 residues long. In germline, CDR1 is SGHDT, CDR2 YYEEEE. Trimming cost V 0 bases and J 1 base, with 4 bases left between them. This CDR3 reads CASSLGWNTEAFF. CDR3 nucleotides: TGTGCCAGCAGCTTGGGATGGAACACTGAAGCTTTCTTT. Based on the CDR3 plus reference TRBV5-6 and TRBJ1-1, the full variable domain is DAGVTQSPTHLIKTRGQQVTLRCSPKSGHDTVSWYQQALGQGPQFIFQYYEEEERQRGNFPDRFSGHQFPNYSSELNVNALLLGDSALYLCASSLGWNTEAFFGQGTRLTVV.

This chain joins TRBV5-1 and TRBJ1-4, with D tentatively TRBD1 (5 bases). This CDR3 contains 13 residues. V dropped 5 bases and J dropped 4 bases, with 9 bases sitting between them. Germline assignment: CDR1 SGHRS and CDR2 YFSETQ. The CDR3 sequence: CASRDRNNEKLFF. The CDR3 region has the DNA TGCGCCAGCAGAGACAGAAATAATGAAAAACTGTTTTTT.

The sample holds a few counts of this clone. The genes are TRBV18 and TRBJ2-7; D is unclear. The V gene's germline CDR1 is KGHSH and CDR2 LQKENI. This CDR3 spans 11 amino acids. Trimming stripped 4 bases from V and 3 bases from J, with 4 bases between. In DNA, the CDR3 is TGTGCCAGCTCACTCAACTACGAGCAGTACTTC. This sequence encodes CASSLNYEQYF.

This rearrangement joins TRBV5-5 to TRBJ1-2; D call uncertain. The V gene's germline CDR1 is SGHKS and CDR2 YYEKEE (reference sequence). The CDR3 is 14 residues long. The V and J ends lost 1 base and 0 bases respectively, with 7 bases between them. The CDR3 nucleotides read TGTGCCAGCAGCTTGCCGGGAACTAACTATGGCTACACCTTC. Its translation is CASSLPGTNYGYTF.

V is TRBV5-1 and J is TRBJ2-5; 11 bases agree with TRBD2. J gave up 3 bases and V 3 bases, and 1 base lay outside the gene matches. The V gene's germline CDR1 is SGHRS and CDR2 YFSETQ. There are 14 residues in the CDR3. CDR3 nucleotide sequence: TGCGCCAGCAGCTATAGCGGGGGGGAAGAGACCCAGTACTTC. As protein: CASSYSGGEETQYF. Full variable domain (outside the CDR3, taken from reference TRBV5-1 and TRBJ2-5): KAGVTQTPRYLIKTRGQQVTLSCSPISGHRSVSWYQQTPGQGLQFLFEYFSETQRNKGNFPGRFSGRQFSNSRSEMNVSTLELGDSALYLCASSYSGGEETQYFGPGTRLLVL.

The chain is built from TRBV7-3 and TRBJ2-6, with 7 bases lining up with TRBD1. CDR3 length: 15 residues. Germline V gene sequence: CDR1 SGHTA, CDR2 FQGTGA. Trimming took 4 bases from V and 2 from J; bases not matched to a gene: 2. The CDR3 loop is CASSSTGAGANVLTF. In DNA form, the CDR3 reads TGTGCCAGCAGCTCAACAGGGGCTGGGGCCAACGTCCTGACTTTC. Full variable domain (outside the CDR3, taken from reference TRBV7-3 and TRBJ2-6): GAGVSQTPSNKVTEKGKYVELRCDPISGHTALYWYRQSLGQGPEFLIYFQGTGAADDSGLPNDRFFAVRPEGSVSTLKIQRTERGDSAVYLCASSSTGAGANVLTFGAGSRLTVL.

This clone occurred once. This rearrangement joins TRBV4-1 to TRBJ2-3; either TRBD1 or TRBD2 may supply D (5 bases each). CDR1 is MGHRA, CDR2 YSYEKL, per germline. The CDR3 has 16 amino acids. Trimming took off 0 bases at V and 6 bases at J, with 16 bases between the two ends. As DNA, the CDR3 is TGCGCCAGCAGCCAAGATCGGTCGTGGGACCCGGATACGCAGTATTTT. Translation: CASSQDRSWDPDTQYF.

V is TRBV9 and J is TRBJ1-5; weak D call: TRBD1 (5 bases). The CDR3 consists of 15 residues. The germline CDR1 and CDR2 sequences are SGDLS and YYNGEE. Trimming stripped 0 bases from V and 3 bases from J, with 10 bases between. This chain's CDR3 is CASSVGRGPNQPQHF. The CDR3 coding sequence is TGTGCCAGCAGCGTAGGTCGGGGCCCCAATCAGCCCCAGCATTTT.